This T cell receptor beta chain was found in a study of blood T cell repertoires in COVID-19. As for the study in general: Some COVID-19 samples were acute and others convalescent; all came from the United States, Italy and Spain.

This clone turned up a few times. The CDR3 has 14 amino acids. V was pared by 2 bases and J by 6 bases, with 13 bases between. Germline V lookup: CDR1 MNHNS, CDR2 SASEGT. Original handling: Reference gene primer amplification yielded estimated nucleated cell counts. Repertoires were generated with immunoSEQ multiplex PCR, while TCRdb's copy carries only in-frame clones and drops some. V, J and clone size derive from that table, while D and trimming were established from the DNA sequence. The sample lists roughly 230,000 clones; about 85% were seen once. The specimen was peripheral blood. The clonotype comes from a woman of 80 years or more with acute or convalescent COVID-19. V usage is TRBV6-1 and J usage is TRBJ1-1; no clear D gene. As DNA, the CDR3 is TGTGCCAGCAGTGAACCCTTAGCCCGGGCTGAAGCTTTCTTT. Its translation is CASSEPLARAEAFF.